These 21 T cell receptor beta chains came from one sample sequenced in a study of T cells in Graves' hyperthyroidism and ophthalmopathy. RNA transcripts yielded amplified TCR beta CDR3 regions. Initially, a first-round RT-PCR of the TCR CDR3 employed the HTBI primer set. MiXCR, run by TCRdb on the multiplex PCR reads, gives a single entry per CDR3 protein. Found here are fewer than 450,000 distinct CDR3 sequences, 17% of them singletons; the top ten hold almost 35%. Specimen: blood. All receptors come from a young woman with Graves' hyperthyroidism that later progressed to Graves' ophthalmopathy.

Worth noting for this clonotype: A much bigger clone sits one base away, suggesting this may be a read error. The V and J genes are TRBV4-1 and TRBJ2-7, with 7 bases fitting TRBD2. The germline V gene has CDR1 MGHRA and CDR2 YSYEKL. The CDR3 length is 16 residues. As DNA, the CDR3 is TGCGCCAGCGGCCAAGGGGCTAGCGGAACCTCCTACGAGCAGTACTTC. Protein product: CASGQGASGTSYEQYF.

V usage is TRBV9 and J usage is TRBJ2-5; 8 positions match TRBD2. CDR3 length: 14 residues. Germline CDR1 and CDR2: SGDLS and YYNGEE. V shed 4 bases and J 5 bases; nucleotides not matched to a gene: 7. CDR3 protein: CASSPGGGEETQYF. For the CDR3, the DNA is TGTGCCAGCAGCCCCGGGGGGGGCGAGGAGACCCAGTACTTC.

The chain links TRBV11-3 to TRBJ1-3; 8 nucleotides match TRBD1. With V trimmed by 4 bases and J by 0 bases, 5 bases remained unmatched. This CDR3 has 16 amino acids. Germline CDR1 is SGHNT and CDR2 is YENEEA. In DNA, the CDR3 is TGTGCCAGCAGCTCCCGGGACAGGAACTCTGGAAACACCATATATTTT. Its protein is CASSSRDRNSGNTIYF.

The J gene is TRBJ2-1, the V gene TRBV4-2; D remains unclear. V was cut by 0 bases and J by 5 bases, with 11 bases left in between. Germline V gives CDR1 LGHNA, CDR2 YNFKEQ. There are 15 residues in the CDR3. CDR3 region: CASSQDPRLDNEQFF. CDR3 DNA: TGTGCCAGCAGCCAAGACCCCCGGCTAGACAATGAGCAGTTCTTC.

This clonotype has more than one count but fewer than ten. V usage is TRBV5-1 and J usage is TRBJ2-1, with 7 bases identical to TRBD2. V shed 4 bases and J 6 bases; nucleotides not matched to a gene: 7. The CDR3 is 14 residues long. Germline loops: CDR1 SGHRS, CDR2 YFSETQ. The CDR3 DNA is TGCGCCAGCAGCCTCGGACTAGTAAGCAATGAGCAGTTCTTC. Protein product: CASSLGLVSNEQFF.

This clonotype has just a few counts. J is TRBJ1-2 and V is TRBV14; D call uncertain. Trimming left V 0 bases short and J 4 bases short, with 9 bases between. This CDR3 has 14 residues. Germline V gene sequence: CDR1 SGHDN, CDR2 FVKESK. CDR3 sequence (DNA): TGTGCCAGCAGCCAAGATTATTTCGGCTATGGCTACACCTTC. Translating gives CASSQDYFGYGYTF.

This clonotype was counted at least ten times. This rearrangement joins TRBV14 to TRBJ2-3, with D unclear. Trimming removed 1 base at V and 3 bases at J, with 5 bases between. The germline CDR1 and CDR2 sequences are SGHDN and FVKESK. The CDR3 is made up of 13 amino acids. Here the CDR3 DNA reads TGTGCCAGCAGCCAAGTCGGGACAGATACGCAGTATTTT. It translates to CASSQVGTDTQYF. The whole variable domain, filled in from reference TRBV14 and TRBJ2-3, reads EAGVTQFPSHSVIEKGQTVTLRCDPISGHDNLYWYRRVMGKEIKFLLHFVKESKQDESGMPNNRFLAERTGGTYSTLKVQPAELEDSGVYFCASSQVGTDTQYFGPGTRLTVL.

This clonotype was observed a handful of times. The chain carries TRBV6-1 and TRBJ2-7, with D maybe TRBD1 (6 bases). V lost 5 bases to trimming and J lost 3 bases, with 11 bases between them. Germline V gene lookup returns CDR1 MNHNS and CDR2 SASEGT. The CDR3 has 13 residues. CDR3 sequence (DNA): TGTGCCAGCAGTCAGACAGGACACTACGAGCAGTACTTC. Translating gives CASSQTGHYEQYF.

As for this clonotype: The junction does not match germline at one end; this may be a read error. The chain employs TRBV19 and TRBJ2-2; TRBD2 matches 8 bases. The CDR3 is made up of 12 amino acids. Germline CDR1 reads LNHDA; CDR2 reads SQIVND (reference sequence). The CDR3 protein is CTSGSNTGELFF. In DNA form, the CDR3 reads TGCACTAGCGGATCGAACACCGGGGAGCTGTTTTTT.

There are many counts of this clonotype. The V call is TRBV27, the J call TRBJ2-3; 9 bases map to TRBD1. From germline, CDR1 is MNHEY and CDR2 SMNVEV (reference sequence). V gave up 0 bases and J gave up 2 bases; unmatched junction bases: 9. This CDR3 contains 18 residues. CDR3 sequence: CASSLSGGTGGNTDTQYF. DNA of the CDR3: TGTGCCAGCAGTTTATCGGGAGGCACAGGGGGCAACACAGATACGCAGTATTTT.

At least ten counts were recorded for this clonotype. The chain uses TRBV6-1 and TRBJ2-6; perhaps TRBD2 as D (5 bases). The CDR3 has 16 residues. From germline, CDR1 is MNHNS and CDR2 SASEGT. The ends were cut back, 2 bases at V and 2 bases at J, with 10 bases in the middle. The CDR3 spells CASSEWESTGANVLTF. In nucleotides, the CDR3 is TGTGCCAGCAGTGAATGGGAGTCGACTGGGGCCAACGTCCTGACTTTC.

The J gene is TRBJ2-3, the V gene TRBV2; D is perhaps TRBD1 (6 bases). The germline gives CDR1 SNHLY, CDR2 FYNNEI. The V end lost 6 bases, the J end lost 4 bases, and 20 bases lay between the germline ends. There are 16 residues in the CDR3. The DNA for the CDR3 is TGTGCCAGCAGCCAAACCCTTACAGGGATGGCAGATACGCAGTATTTT. Its translation: CASSQTLTGMADTQYF. Full variable domain (remainder filled in from reference TRBV2 and TRBJ2-3): EPEVTQTPSHQVTQMGQEVILRCVPISNHLYFYWYRQILGQKVEFLVSFYNNEISEKSEIFDDQFSVERPDGSNFTLKIRSTKLEDSAMYFCASSQTLTGMADTQYFGPGTRLTVL.

This clonotype was seen ten or more times. The J gene is TRBJ2-7, the V gene TRBV6-1; the match to TRBD1 covers 9 bases. The ends lost 8 bases at V and 2 bases at J; junction bases unmatched: 7. There are 14 residues in the CDR3. Looked up from germline, CDR1 is MNHNS and CDR2 is SASEGT. The CDR3 coding sequence is TGTGCCAGCGGAGGCCGGGACAGGGCCTACGAGCAGTACTTC. It specifies CASGGRDRAYEQYF.

There are many counts of this clonotype. The chain uses TRBV28 and TRBJ1-5; unclear D gene. This CDR3 region has 15 residues. Germline V gene data show CDR1 as MDHEN and CDR2 as SYDVKM. V was pared by 3 bases and J by 0 bases, with 9 bases between. CDR3 protein: CASSFWQISNQPQHF. The CDR3 bases are TGTGCCAGCAGTTTTTGGCAGATTAGCAATCAGCCCCAGCATTTT.

The chain couples TRBV19 to TRBJ2-2; D unresolved. With 8 bases removed from V and 3 bases from J, the gap between germline ends came to 10 bases. Germline CDR1 is LNHDA and CDR2 is SQIVND (reference sequence). This CDR3 has 13 residues. This CDR3 reads CASEGWYTGELFF. Written as DNA, the CDR3 is TGTGCCAGTGAAGGTTGGTACACCGGGGAGCTGTTTTTT.

This clonotype was counted at least ten times. The chain is built from TRBV28 and TRBJ1-1; 8 positions match TRBD1. The CDR3 extends over 17 amino acids. With V trimmed by 5 bases and J by 0 bases, 11 bases remained unmatched. Germline V gene data show CDR1 as MDHEN and CDR2 as SYDVKM. The DNA for the CDR3 is TGTGCCAGCAGTGTCCTCTTTACAGGGGGGATGAACACTGAAGCTTTCTTT. Protein product: CASSVLFTGGMNTEAFF.

This clonotype was picked up a small number of times. The chain carries TRBV25-1 and TRBJ2-7; 7 positions match TRBD1. Germline loops: CDR1 MGHDK, CDR2 SYGVNS. Unmatched junction bases numbered 7, after V lost 5 bases and J lost 3 bases. The CDR3 is 14 amino acids. The CDR3, as DNA: TGTGCCAGCAGTCCACAGGGGACGATCTACGAGCAGTACTTC. Protein product: CASSPQGTIYEQYF.

The sample holds many counts of this clonotype. This sequence joins TRBV3-1 and TRBJ2-7; TRBD1 aligns across 8 bases. The CDR3 has 14 amino acids. The germline gives CDR1 LGHDT, CDR2 YNNKEL (reference sequence). The V and J ends lost 6 bases and 0 bases, in that order; junction bases with no gene match: 4. CDR3 residues: CASSRTGPSYEQYF. The CDR3 DNA is TGTGCCAGCAGTCGGACAGGGCCCTCCTACGAGCAGTACTTC.

The sample holds a few counts of this clonotype. This chain uses TRBV7-9 with TRBJ1-4; D uncertain. V lost 5 bases to trimming and J lost 6 bases, with 13 bases between them. Germline V lookup: CDR1 SEHNR, CDR2 FQNEAQ (reference sequence). The CDR3 spans 14 residues. This CDR3 is CASSVLLLHEKLFF. The CDR3 DNA reads as TGTGCCAGCAGCGTTCTCCTGCTCCATGAAAAACTGTTTTTT.

The table lists this clonotype with many counts. The rearrangement links TRBV18 to TRBJ2-1; D is uncertain. The germline CDR1 and CDR2 sequences are KGHSH and LQKENI. This CDR3 spans 14 amino acids. V lost 4 bases to trimming and J lost 5 bases, with 12 bases between them. The CDR3 DNA reads TGTGCCAGCTCACATCGGCACAATAACAATGAGCAGTTCTTC. Its protein product is CASSHRHNNNEQFF.

The CDR3 bases are TGCGCCAGCAGCCCCGGACTAGTTAGTATAACGGTTGAGCAGTTCTTC. Translated: CASSPGLVSITVEQFF. The chain is built from TRBV5-1 and TRBJ2-1, with 7 bases that match TRBD2. V was pared by 4 bases and J by 9 bases, with 16 bases of the junction left unmatched. Germline V CDR1 and CDR2: SGHRS, YFSETQ. The CDR3 spans 16 residues.